This T cell receptor beta chain was retrieved from a study of cytomegalovirus exposure and HLA in healthy donors (TCRdb year 2017). Looking at the study overall: In an earlier analysis of 587 of the donors, about 270 Gb of sequence data and roughly 100 million unique TCR beta sequences from about 179 million T cells were reported. Donor age, sex, ethnicity and CMV serostatus were collected together with the repertoire data. About five DR-DQ haplotypes were treated as single units for association and clustering because of strong linkage in the cohort. The number of donors typed differed by locus, with 629-630 for A, B, C, DRB1 and DQB1, around 520 for DQA1, some 570 for DPA1, and approximately 470 for DPB1. Among the approximately 420 genotyped donors, around 81% belonged to the genetic ancestry cluster associated with self-reported Caucasian donors. A later analysis re-examined previously published TCR beta repertoires from more than 550 donors and added high-resolution HLA genotyping to investigate patterns of TCR occurrence. In an earlier analysis of roughly 580 of the donors, high-throughput TCR beta sequencing was used to judge whether each TCR beta V gene segment behaved as functional or pseudogenic. Rather than using new phenotypic data, the later analysis identified candidate immune exposures from TCR beta sequences and from how often those sequences occurred across donors. HLA typing covered class I and class II loci at four-digit resolution. Using immunosequencing, the study profiled T cell repertoires from fewer than 700 subjects and related those repertoires to cytomegalovirus serostatus. Every discovery cohort repertoire had been produced on one sequencing platform. An early release that covered fewer than 800 HLA-typed donors contained around 300 gigabases of sequencing data and tens of millions of unique TCR sequences. The study combined high-throughput TCR immunosequencing, statistical association of individual TCRs with disease status, and machine learning to predict cytomegalovirus infection status. The study aimed to test whether cataloging public T cell receptors could reveal signatures of past pathogen exposure. Besides the first cohort of roughly 640 subjects, a separate validation cohort made up of 120 or so different subjects was used. A later genetic analysis used genome-wide SNP genotypes for about 65% of the roughly 700 donors, treating that subset as a discovery cohort. Among over 350 genotyped donors of the cohort, an average of approximately 240,000 unique TCR beta nucleotide sequences were sequenced per donor, 15% to 20% of them non-productive.

Broad study findings and their caveats: A further reported finding was that TCR beta sequences accurately predicted the HLA-A and HLA-B alleles for most subjects in the first cohort. Strong co-occurrence of HLA alleles, especially DR and DQ, made assigning TCR associations to individual alleles difficult. A few of the identified cytomegalovirus-associated TCR beta chains were confirmed in vitro to be specific for cytomegalovirus antigens. Most TCR sequences were seen in very few donors, while some public TCRs were found in many individuals. Presence/absence analyses assumed roughly uniform sequencing depth across donors, an assumption that may not hold. The study listed approximately 160 TCR beta chains as associated with cytomegalovirus. Most CMV-associated TCR beta chains appeared to be HLA-restricted in a later analysis, and the HLA associations seemed to be driven largely by CMV exposure. The classifier was reported to diagnose cytomegalovirus status with high specificity and sensitivity in both the original and validation cohorts. Broadly in line with IMGT annotations, most TCR beta V segments showed up in productive rearrangements about 87% or about 30% of the time in an earlier analysis of 587 of the donors. Only TCR beta chains were sequenced in this cohort, and the absence of alpha or paired-chain data limited detectable features. Some IMGT-functional V segments, including TRBV6-2 and TRBV6-3, could not be told apart with the 87-base-pair reads, so those segments were excluded. Correlated functional status among segregating V segments might be attributable to linkage disequilibrium, but an unknown experimental factor could not be ruled out. A later analysis found that TCR association rates varied across HLA loci, with DRB1 alleles showing the most associated TCRs and HLA-C alleles the fewest. An association between a missense DCLRE1C variant and V-gene and J-gene trimming of TCR beta chains was found in a later genetic analysis and replicated in an independent cohort. The earlier analysis of 587 of the donors excluded some 15 rarely observed V segments, including chromosome 9 orphons, because counts were too low. The authors suggested that the approach could potentially be generalized to other disease states and immunological phenotypes. A cluster of highly shared sequence variants was judged likely to represent a technical artifact of the sequencing pipeline. The only immune exposure information available for the cohort was CMV serostatus. Compared with equally common non-associated chains, HLA-associated TCR beta chains in a later analysis were more clonally expanded and had lower generation probabilities. A later genetic analysis reported fewer N-insertions in productive TCRs among donors in an Asian-associated ancestry cluster than the approximately 700-donor mean. Specific HLA alleles were associated with 15,000 to 20,000 TCR beta sequences at a false discovery rate of 0.05 in a later analysis. Because some donors lacked HLA typing at each locus, the association tests relied only on the typed subset. According to a later analysis, parvovirus B19, influenza, CMV and Epstein-Barr virus appeared linked to several top co-occurrence clusters.

Library preparation was by the immunoSEQ multiplex PCR assay. A mixture of 60 forward primers for TCR Vbeta segments and 13 reverse primers for TCR Jbeta segments was used in the multiplex PCR. The CDR3 region of rearranged TCR beta genes was amplified from genomic DNA with a multiplex PCR assay. The amplified TCR beta libraries were sequenced on the Illumina HiSeq System as 87-base-pair reads. The authors' analysis ran thus. In a later analysis, tens of millions of unique TCR beta chains were counted across the 690 or so repertoires, and approximately 11 million of these chains were shared by at least two donors. To remove PCR and sequencing errors, raw reads were error-corrected and collapsed into unique sequences using a nearest-neighbor algorithm that merged closely related sequences. To assign V, D and J gene segments, CDR3 sequences were aligned to IMGT reference sequences. Each retained sequence needed at least a six-nucleotide match to both a V gene segment and a J gene segment. Rearrangements were classified as productive when the CDR3 lacked stop codons and remained in frame with V and J, and all other rearrangements were classified as non-productive. CDR3 was defined according to IMGT convention as the region running from the second conserved V-encoded cysteine to the conserved J-encoded phenylalanine. The earlier analysis of a few hundred of the donors excluded sequences that lacked an unambiguous match to a single V gene segment. An earlier analysis of fewer than 750 of the donors called V segments functional above 56.7% productive rearrangements and segregating when the between-donor standard deviation exceeded 5%. A statistical classification framework was built for diagnosing cytomegalovirus status from the catalog of TCR beta chain sequences. In a later analysis, V and J genes were assigned by comparing TCR nucleotide sequences against IMGT/GENE-DB human TR gene sequences. In a later analysis, CDR3 sequences and most-parsimonious VDJ recombination scenarios were assigned using the TCRdist pipeline. A later analysis defined each TCR beta chain by its CDR3 amino acid sequence plus V-gene family, and excluded reads lacking a unique V-gene family. As a way to deal with suspected cross-contamination and a sequencing artifact, a later analysis dropped more than 500 nucleotide sequences that were highly shared and had low generation probability. A later analysis calculated a clonal expansion index for each public chain from normalized within-repertoire ranks of inferred template counts. In a later analysis, generation probabilities were computed with a VDJ recombination model fitted to out-of-frame rearrangements, and the resulting probabilities were checked against IGoR. Hypergeometric tests were used in a later analysis to score TCR-TCR, TCR-HLA and TCR-CMV co-occurrence, with a repertoire-size bias correction applied to the TCR pairs. To estimate false discovery rates, a later analysis permuted the HLA or CMV assignments 20 times. In a later analysis, co-occurring TCRs were grouped using DBSCAN, with TCRdist sequence similarity added in when clustering inside HLA-allele-positive subsets. Repertoires with fewer than 30,000 or more than 120,000 public chains, plus five repertoires with anomalous nucleotide sharing, were excluded from co-occurrence clustering. TCRdb carries this immuneACCESS record with in-frame sequences only. Its versions omit some clonotypes, under half of them owing to an unresolved V gene in the studies checked, with the rest unexplained. That table is the source of V, J and clone size, and D and trimming were worked out from the DNA. The sample table shows about 140,000 clones, and about 80% are seen once. The ten largest clones represent about 2.2% of the sample.

The cohort consisted of 666 healthy bone marrow donors. All cohort members were sampled while nominally healthy, although unrecorded immune exposures were likely present. The donor was CMV seropositive and was included in the group of 250 to 300 seropositive cohort members. Each donor provided a peripheral blood sample, and peripheral blood mononuclear cells were used for TCR beta sequencing. The Qiagen DNeasy Blood Extraction Kit was used to extract genomic DNA from the blood cell samples. Trimmed from V: 1 base; trimmed from J: 11 bases; junction bases lacking a gene match: 7. The germline V gene provides CDR1 MNHEY and CDR2 SVGAGI. The CDR3 numbers 15 residues from cysteine through phenylalanine. CDR3 DNA is the only sequence kept; it has 45 bases, read in frame from the first base. A note on this clone: Its antigen specificity is not known. It has no much larger one-base neighbor in the sample; base qualities were not kept.

The sample taken for sequencing was PBMCs. This TCR derives from a woman between 18 and 29 years old in good health and CMV-seropositive. The chain joins TRBV6-5 to TRBJ1-6; 8 junctional bases match TRBD1. The CDR3 corresponds to CASSYFGQGLTPLHF. The DNA sequence is TGTGCCAGCAGTTACTTCGGACAGGGTTTAACACCCCTCCACTTT.